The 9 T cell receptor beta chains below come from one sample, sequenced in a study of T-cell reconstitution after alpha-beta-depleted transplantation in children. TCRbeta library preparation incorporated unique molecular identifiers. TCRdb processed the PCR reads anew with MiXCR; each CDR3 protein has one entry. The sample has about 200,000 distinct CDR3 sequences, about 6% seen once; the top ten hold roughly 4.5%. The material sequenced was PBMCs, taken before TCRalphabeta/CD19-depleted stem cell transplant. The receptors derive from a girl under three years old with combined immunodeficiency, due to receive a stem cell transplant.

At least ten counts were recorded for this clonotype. In DNA, the CDR3 is TGTGCCAGCACGATGGCGGGAGTTTACAATGAGCAGTTCTTC. Protein: CASTMAGVYNEQFF. The rearrangement joins TRBV6-1 to TRBJ2-1; TRBD2 matches at 7 bases. With 7 bases clipped from V and 4 bases from J, the junction kept 7 bases outside the gene matches. CDR3 length: 14 residues. Germline loops: CDR1 MNHNS, CDR2 SASEGT.

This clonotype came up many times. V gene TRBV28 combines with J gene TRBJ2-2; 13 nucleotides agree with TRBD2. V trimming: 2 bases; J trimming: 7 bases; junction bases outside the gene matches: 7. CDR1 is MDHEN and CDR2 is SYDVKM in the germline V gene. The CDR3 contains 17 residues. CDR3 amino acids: CASSLPGLAGVSGELFF. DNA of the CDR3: TGTGCCAGCAGTTTACCCGGACTAGCGGGAGTTAGCGGGGAGCTGTTTTTT.

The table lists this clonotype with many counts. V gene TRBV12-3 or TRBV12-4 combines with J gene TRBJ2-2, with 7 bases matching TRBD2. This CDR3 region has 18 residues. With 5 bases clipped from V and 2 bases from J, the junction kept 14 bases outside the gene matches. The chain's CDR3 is CASSGVGLSYANTGELFF. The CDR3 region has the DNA TGTGCCAGCAGTGGGGTGGGACTATCTTATGCCAACACCGGGGAGCTGTTTTTT.

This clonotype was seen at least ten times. The CDR3 DNA is TGCAGCGTTGATGGACAGAGCTCCTACAATGAGCAGTTCTTC. Translated: CSVDGQSSYNEQFF. The chain recombines TRBV29-1 with TRBJ2-1; D may be TRBD1 (6 bases). The CDR3 contains 14 residues. Trimming cost V 3 bases and J 0 bases, with 9 bases left between them. The germline V gene has CDR1 SQVTM and CDR2 ANQGSEA.

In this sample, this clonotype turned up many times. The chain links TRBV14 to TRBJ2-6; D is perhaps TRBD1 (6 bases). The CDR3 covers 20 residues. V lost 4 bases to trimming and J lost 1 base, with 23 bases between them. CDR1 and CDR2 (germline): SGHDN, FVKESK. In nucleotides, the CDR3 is TGTGCCAGCAGCCCGAGGACCGACAGGCTTTTATCTTCTGGGGCCAACGTCCTGACTTTC. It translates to CASSPRTDRLLSSGANVLTF.

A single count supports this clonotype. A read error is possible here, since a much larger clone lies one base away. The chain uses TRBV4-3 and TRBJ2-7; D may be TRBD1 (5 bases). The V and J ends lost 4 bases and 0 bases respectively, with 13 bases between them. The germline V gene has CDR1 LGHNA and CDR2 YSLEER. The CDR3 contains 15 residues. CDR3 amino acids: CASSLSTGDSYEQYF. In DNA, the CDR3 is TGCGCCAGCAGCCTATCTACAGGAGACTCCTACGAGCAGTACTTC.

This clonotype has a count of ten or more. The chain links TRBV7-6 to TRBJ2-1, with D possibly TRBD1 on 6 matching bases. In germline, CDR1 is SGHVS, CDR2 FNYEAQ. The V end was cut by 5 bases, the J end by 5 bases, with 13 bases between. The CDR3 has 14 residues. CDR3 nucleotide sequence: TGTGCCAGCAGCCTGTACACAGGGAACAATGAGCAGTTCTTC. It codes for CASSLYTGNNEQFF.

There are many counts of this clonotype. The CDR3 DNA is TGCGCCAGCAGCACACAGGGTCAAGGCTACACCTTC. Protein product: CASSTQGQGYTF. The chain recombines TRBV4-1 with TRBJ1-2; weak D call: TRBD1 (6 bases). Trimming took 5 bases from V and 8 from J, leaving 12 bases between them. CDR1 is MGHRA, CDR2 YSYEKL, per germline. The CDR3 has 12 amino acids.

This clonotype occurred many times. CDR3 sequence (DNA): TGCGCCAGCAGCCAATCCCTCCCGAGAAAAGAGACCCAGTACTTC. Protein sequence: CASSQSLPRKETQYF. The V gene is TRBV4-3, the J gene TRBJ2-5; D is undetermined. Per the germline V gene, CDR1 is LGHNA and CDR2 is YSLEER. The V and J ends lost 2 bases and 3 bases respectively, with 13 bases between them. This CDR3 comprises 15 residues.